This T cell receptor beta chain was found in a study of beta chain features in type 1 diabetes. Study-level results: Shorter TCRB CDR3s, moderately but significantly so, marked every one of the four CD4+ subsets in Type 1 diabetes patients.

Heparinised blood was drawn once per donor, averaging approximately 100 mL. With respect to this clone: Its target is unknown.

Trimming shortened V by 0 bases and J by 5 bases, and 8 bases separated the two germline ends. Germline loops: CDR1 GTSNPN, CDR2 SVGIG (reference sequence). The CDR3 sequence is 13 residues long. The isolated RNA, all of it, was reverse transcribed, so expressed TCRB transcripts were what got sequenced. Libraries were prepared by immunoSEQ multiplex PCR; TCRdb keeps only in-frame clonotypes and omits some of them. Altogether around 250,000 clones are present, 24% being singletons, with the ten largest covering about 0.012%. The chain joins TRBV30 to TRBJ1-5; D remains ambiguous. The sample consisted of naive CD4+ T cells from blood. The TCR comes from a woman aged 30 to 39 with type 1 diabetes. This chain's CDR3 is CAWSVLSDQPQHF. DNA of the CDR3: TGTGCCTGGAGTGTACTTTCCGATCAGCCCCAGCATTTT.